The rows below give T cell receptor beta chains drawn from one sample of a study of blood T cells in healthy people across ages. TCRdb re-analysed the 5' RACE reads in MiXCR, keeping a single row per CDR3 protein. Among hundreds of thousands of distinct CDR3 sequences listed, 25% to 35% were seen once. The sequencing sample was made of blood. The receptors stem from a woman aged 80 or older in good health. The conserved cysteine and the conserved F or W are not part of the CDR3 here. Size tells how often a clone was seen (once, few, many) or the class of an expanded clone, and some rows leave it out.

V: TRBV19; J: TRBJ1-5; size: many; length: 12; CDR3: ASTDGYHNQPQH
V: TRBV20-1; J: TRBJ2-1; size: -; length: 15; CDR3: SARVRLAGQIVDEQF
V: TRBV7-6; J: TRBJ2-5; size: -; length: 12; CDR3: ASSPRIDRETQY
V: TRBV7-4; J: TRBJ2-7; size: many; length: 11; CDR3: ASSFLGGYEQY
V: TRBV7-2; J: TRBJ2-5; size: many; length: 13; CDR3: ASSNTQELQETQY
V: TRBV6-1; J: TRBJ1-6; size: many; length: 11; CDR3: ASSEARGSPLH
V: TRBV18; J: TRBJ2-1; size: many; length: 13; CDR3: ASSYSGGARNEQF
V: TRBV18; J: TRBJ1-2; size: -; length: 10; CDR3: ASSPLIYGYT
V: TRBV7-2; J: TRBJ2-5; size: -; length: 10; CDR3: ASSLVSGEQY
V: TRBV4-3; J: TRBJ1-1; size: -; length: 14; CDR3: ASSQDAKGAGIEAF
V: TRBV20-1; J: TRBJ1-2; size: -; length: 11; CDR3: SAEEGGAGGYT
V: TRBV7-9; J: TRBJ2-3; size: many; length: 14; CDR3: ASSYRGTQPTDTQY
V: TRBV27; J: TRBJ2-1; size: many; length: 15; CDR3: ASSPHVAGDPYNEQF
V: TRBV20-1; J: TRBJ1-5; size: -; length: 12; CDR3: SARGSLWDQPQH
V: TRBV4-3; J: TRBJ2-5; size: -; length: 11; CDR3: ASSQVDGETQY
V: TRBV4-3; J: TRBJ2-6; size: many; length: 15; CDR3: ASSGGPKGSGANVLT
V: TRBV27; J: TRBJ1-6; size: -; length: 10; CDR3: ASSFLDSPLH
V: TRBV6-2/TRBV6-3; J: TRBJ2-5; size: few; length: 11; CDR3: ASNLAFQETQY
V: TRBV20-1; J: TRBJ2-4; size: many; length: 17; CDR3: SARDSGTSGVLAKNIQY
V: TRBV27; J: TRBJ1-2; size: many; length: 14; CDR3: ASSLWASPTTYGYT
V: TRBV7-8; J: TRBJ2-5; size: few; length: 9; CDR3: ASSLRRDQY
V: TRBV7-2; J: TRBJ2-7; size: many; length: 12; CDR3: ASSFEGSAYEQY
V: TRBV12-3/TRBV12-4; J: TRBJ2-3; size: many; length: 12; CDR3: ASSFPGQADTQY
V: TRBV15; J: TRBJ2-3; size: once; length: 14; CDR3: ATSRADRDHTDTQY
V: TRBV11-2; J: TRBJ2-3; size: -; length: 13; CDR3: ASSSGAFRPDTQY
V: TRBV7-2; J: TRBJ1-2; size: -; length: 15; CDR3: ASSLETGNLLIHGYT
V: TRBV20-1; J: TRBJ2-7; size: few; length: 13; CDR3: SAIDRVLSTYEQY
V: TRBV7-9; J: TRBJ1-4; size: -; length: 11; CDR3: ASSFLADEKLF